The clone carrying this T cell receptor beta chain was recorded a few times. For the second PCR, which ran for about 6 to 11 cycles, a sample-barcoded 5' primer and a J-beta primer mix were used. TCRdb recomputed calls from the 5' RACE reads with MiXCR, one row per CDR3 protein. The table includes 500,000 to 600,000 distinct CDR3 sequences, 25% to 30% detected once. The data stem from a study of blood T cells in healthy people across ages. This sequence was found in a woman in her seventies in good health. Sequenced sample: blood.

As DNA, the CDR3 is TGTGCCAGTAGTACAGGGAGGGTTAGAGGTGAGCAGTTCTTC. Translation: CASSTGRVRGEQFF. V is TRBV19 and J is TRBJ2-5; 7 nucleotides agree with TRBD2. With the DNA end fitting TRBJ2-1 better, the J assignment may be wrong. Germline loops: CDR1 LNHDA, CDR2 SQIVND (reference sequence). The CDR3 is 14 amino acids.